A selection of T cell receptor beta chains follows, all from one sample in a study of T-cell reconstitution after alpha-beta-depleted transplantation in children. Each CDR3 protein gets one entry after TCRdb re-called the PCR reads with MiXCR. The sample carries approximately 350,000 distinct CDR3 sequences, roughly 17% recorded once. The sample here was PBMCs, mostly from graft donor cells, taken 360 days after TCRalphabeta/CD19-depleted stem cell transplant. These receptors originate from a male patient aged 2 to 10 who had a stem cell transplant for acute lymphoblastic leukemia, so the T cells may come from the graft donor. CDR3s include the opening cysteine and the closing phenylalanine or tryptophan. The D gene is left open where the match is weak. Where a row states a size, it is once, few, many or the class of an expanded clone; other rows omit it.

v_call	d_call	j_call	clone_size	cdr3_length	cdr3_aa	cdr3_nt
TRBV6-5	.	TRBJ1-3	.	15	CASSYDASSGNTIYF	TGTGCCAGCAGTTACGACGCCTCCTCTGGAAACACCATATATTTT
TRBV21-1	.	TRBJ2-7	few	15	CASSKPGQAMHEQYF	TGTGCCAGCAGCAAACCCGGACAGGCTATGCACGAGCAGTACTTC
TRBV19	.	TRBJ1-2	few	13	CASSGRFAVGYTF	TGTGCCAGTAGCGGAAGATTCGCCGTTGGCTACACCTTC
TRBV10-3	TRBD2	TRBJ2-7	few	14	CAISDGLAGYEQYF	TGTGCCATCAGTGACGGACTAGCGGGATACGAGCAGTACTTC
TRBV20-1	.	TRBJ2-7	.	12	CSARRSFYEQYF	TGCAGTGCTAGAAGGTCCTTTTACGAGCAGTACTTC
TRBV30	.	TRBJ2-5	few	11	CAWSVLETQYF	TGTGCCTGGAGTGTACTAGAGACCCAGTACTTC
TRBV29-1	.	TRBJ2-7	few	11	CSVEVVAQQYF	TGCAGCGTTGAAGTAGTAGCTCAGCAGTACTTC
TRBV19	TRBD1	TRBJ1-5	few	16	CASSIRAGGVNQPQHF	TGTGCCAGTAGTATTCGGGCAGGGGGTGTCAATCAGCCCCAGCATTTT
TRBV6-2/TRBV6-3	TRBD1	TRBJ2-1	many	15	CASSVDRAGWHEQFF	TGTGCCAGCAGTGTTGACAGGGCCGGCTGGCATGAGCAGTTCTTC
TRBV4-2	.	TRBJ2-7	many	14	CASSQFKGDYEQYF	TGTGCCAGCAGCCAATTTAAAGGGGACTACGAGCAGTACTTC
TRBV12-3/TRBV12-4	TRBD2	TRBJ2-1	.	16	CASTTVSGRAPREQFF	TGTGCCAGCACTACCGTAAGCGGGAGGGCCCCGCGGGAGCAGTTCTTC
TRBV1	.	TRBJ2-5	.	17	CTSSQDAGTSGRETQYF	TGCACCAGCAGCCAAGATGCCGGGACTAGCGGGCGGGAGACCCAGTACTTC
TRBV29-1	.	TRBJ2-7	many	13	CSVVGGSSYEQYF	TGCAGCGTTGTTGGGGGAAGCTCCTACGAGCAGTACTTC
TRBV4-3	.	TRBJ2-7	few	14	CASSRGPEAYEQYF	TGCGCCAGCAGCCGCGGACCAGAGGCCTACGAGCAGTACTTC
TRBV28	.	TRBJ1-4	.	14	CASSLGTLSEKLFF	TGTGCCAGCAGCTTGGGGACCTTGAGTGAAAAACTGTTTTTT
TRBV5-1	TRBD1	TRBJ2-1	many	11	CASQGDNEQFF	TGCGCCAGCCAGGGGGACAATGAGCAGTTCTTC
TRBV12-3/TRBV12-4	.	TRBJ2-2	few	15	CASSLAYANTGELFF	TGTGCCAGCAGTTTAGCATACGCGAACACCGGGGAGCTGTTTTTT
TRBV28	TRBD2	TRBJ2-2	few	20	CASSFSPDVRELKNTGELFF	TGTGCCAGCAGTTTTTCACCCGACGTGCGGGAGTTGAAGAACACCGGGGAGCTGTTTTTT
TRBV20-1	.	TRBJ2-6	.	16	CSAIRLGGSGANVLTF	TGCAGTGCTATACGATTGGGGGGATCTGGGGCCAACGTCCTGACTTTC
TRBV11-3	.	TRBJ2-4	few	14	CASSFSGSSNIQYF	TGTGCCAGCAGCTTCTCCGGGTCCAGTAATATTCAGTACTTC
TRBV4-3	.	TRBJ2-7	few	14	CASSVAVDLYEQYF	TGCGCCAGCTCGGTAGCCGTCGACCTTTACGAGCAGTACTTC
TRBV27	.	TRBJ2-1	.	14	CASSSQGSYNEQFF	TGTGCCAGCAGTTCGCAGGGCTCCTACAATGAGCAGTTCTTC
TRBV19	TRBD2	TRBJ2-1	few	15	CASTKREEEQNEQFF	TGTGCCAGTACTAAGCGGGAGGAGGAACAGAATGAGCAGTTCTTC
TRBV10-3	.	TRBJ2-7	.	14	CAIRGTDRSYEQYF	TGTGCCATCAGGGGGACCGATCGCTCCTACGAGCAGTACTTC
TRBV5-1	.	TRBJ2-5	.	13	CASSSQLPGTQYF	TGCGCCAGCAGCTCCCAGTTGCCGGGGACCCAGTACTTC
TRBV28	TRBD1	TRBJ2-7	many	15	CASSALVRGPYEQYF	TGTGCCAGCAGTGCCTTAGTAAGGGGGCCCTACGAGCAGTACTTC
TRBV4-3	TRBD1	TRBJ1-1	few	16	CASSQDPQGVISEAFF	TGCGCCAGCAGCCAAGATCCCCAGGGGGTTATCTCTGAAGCTTTCTTT
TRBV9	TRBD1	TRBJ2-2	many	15	CASSSLDRATGELFF	TGTGCCAGCAGCTCCCTCGACAGGGCAACCGGGGAGCTGTTTTTT
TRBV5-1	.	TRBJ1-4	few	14	CASKAQATNEKLFF	TGCGCCAGCAAGGCTCAAGCAACTAATGAAAAACTGTTTTTT
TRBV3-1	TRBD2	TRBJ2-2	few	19	CASSHSTGTSSANTGELFF	TGTGCCAGCAGCCATTCTACCGGGACTAGCAGCGCGAACACCGGGGAGCTGTTTTTT
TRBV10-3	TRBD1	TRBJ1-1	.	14	CAIRERTGGSEAFF	TGTGCCATCAGGGAGCGGACAGGGGGTTCTGAAGCTTTCTTT
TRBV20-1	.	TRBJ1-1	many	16	CSAPRPPSWWDTEAFF	TGCAGTGCCCCCCGACCCCCATCCTGGTGGGACACTGAAGCTTTCTTT
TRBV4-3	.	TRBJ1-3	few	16	CASSQVSIGSGNTIYF	TGCGCCAGCAGCCAAGTCTCCATAGGGTCTGGAAACACCATATATTTT
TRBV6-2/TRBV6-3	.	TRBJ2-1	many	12	CASSYIRNEQFF	TGTGCCAGCAGTTACATCCGCAATGAGCAGTTCTTC
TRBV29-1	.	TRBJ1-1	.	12	CSVIDSDTEAFF	TGCAGCGTTATTGACAGCGACACTGAAGCTTTCTTT
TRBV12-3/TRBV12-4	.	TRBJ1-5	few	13	CASSPLGGQPQHF	TGTGCCAGCAGTCCGTTGGGGGGTCAGCCCCAGCATTTT
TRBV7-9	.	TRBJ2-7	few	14	CASSLIQPPYEQYF	TGTGCCAGCAGCTTGATACAGCCCCCCTACGAGCAGTACTTC
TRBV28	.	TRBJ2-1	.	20	CASSLPLPQWVGPLDNEQFF	TGTGCCAGCAGCCTCCCCCTCCCCCAGTGGGTAGGTCCCTTAGACAATGAGCAGTTCTTC
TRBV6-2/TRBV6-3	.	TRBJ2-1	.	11	CASSYSSEQFF	TGTGCCAGCAGTTACTCGAGTGAGCAGTTCTTC
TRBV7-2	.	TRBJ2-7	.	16	CASSLGPGTSAYEQYF	TGTGCCAGCAGCTTAGGCCCCGGGACCTCGGCCTACGAGCAGTACTTC
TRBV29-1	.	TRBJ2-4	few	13	CSVEAGAKNIQYF	TGCAGCGTTGAAGCGGGTGCCAAAAACATTCAGTACTTC
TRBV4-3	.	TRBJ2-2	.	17	CASSQGLSDPEAGELFF	TGCGCCAGCAGCCAAGGCCTATCGGACCCCGAGGCCGGGGAGCTGTTTTTT
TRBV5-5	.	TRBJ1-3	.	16	CASSLYLDAGTHTIYF	TGTGCCAGCAGCTTGTATTTGGACGCGGGGACGCACACCATATATTTT
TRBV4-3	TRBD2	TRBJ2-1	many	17	CASSHRGTSGGNNEQFF	TGCGCCAGCAGCCACCGGGGGACTAGCGGTGGAAACAATGAGCAGTTCTTC
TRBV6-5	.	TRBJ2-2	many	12	CASSRTTGELFF	TGTGCCAGCTCACGGACCACCGGGGAGCTGTTTTTT